The rows below give T cell receptor beta chains drawn from one sample of a study of blood T cell repertoires in COVID-19. Assay used: immunoSEQ multiplex PCR; TCRdb lists only in-frame clones, some missing. The sample includes over 250,000 clones, around 90% of them seen just once. Sequences were obtained from peripheral blood. The receptors come from a man over 45 with acute or convalescent COVID-19. Both conserved end residues are part of each CDR3. A D gene is named only where the DNA matches it firmly. Part of the rows lack a size; the others show once, few, many or a class for expanded clones.

v_gene	d_gene	abundance	j_gene	CDR3aa	CDR3nt
TRBV2	TRBD1	.	TRBJ2-7	CASRRGQGFSYEQYF	TGTGCCAGCAGGAGGGGGCAAGGTTTCTCCTACGAGCAGTACTTC
TRBV6-6	.	.	TRBJ1-5	CASSYSGDNLQPQHF	TGTGCCAGCAGTTACTCAGGGGATAATCTTCAGCCCCAGCATTTT
TRBV7-2	TRBD1	.	TRBJ1-4	CASSLAYRGEKLFF	TGTGCCAGCAGCTTAGCTTACAGGGGTGAAAAACTGTTTTTT
TRBV5-1	TRBD1	.	TRBJ2-7	CASSLGQGNSEQYF	TGCGCCAGCAGCTTGGGACAGGGGAACTCCGAGCAGTACTTC
TRBV11-2	.	many	TRBJ1-6	CASSLGAGRSPLHF	TGTGCCAGCAGCTTAGGGGCAGGGAGGTCACCCCTCCACTTT
TRBV3-1/TRBV3-2	.	.	TRBJ1-5	CASSQDSGGNQPQHF	TGTGCCAGCAGCCAAGATTCCGGGGGCAATCAGCCCCAGCATTTT
TRBV6-5	.	.	TRBJ1-4	CASSYRGGATNEKLFF	TGTGCCAGCAGTTACCGGGGAGGGGCGACTAATGAAAAACTGTTTTTT
TRBV5-1	.	.	TRBJ2-5	CASSSRPSTGGGETQYF	TGCGCCAGCAGCTCTCGGCCTTCAACGGGGGGCGGGGAGACCCAGTACTTC
TRBV5-6	.	.	TRBJ2-7	CASRRVHEQYF	TGTGCCAGCAGACGAGTCCACGAGCAGTACTTC
TRBV5-6	TRBD2	.	TRBJ2-7	CASRRAGVENEQYF	TGTGCCAGCAGACGAGCGGGGGTCGAGAACGAGCAGTACTTC